The 21 T cell receptor beta chains reported below all come from one sample, sequenced in a study of early T cells in non-severe SARS-CoV-2 infection. TCRdb called the 5' RACE reads again in MiXCR, with one record for every CDR3 protein. The repertoire holds 65,000 to 70,000 distinct CDR3 sequences, with 12% as singletons. The sample consisted of whole blood. The receptors originated from an adult who was a healthcare worker with PCR-confirmed SARS-CoV-2 infection or an uninfected control (not recorded which).

V gene TRBV11-1 combines with J gene TRBJ2-7; TRBD1 matches at 7 bases. This CDR3 region has 13 residues. CDR1 SGHAT and CDR2 FQDESV come from the germline V gene (reference sequence). The ends lost 5 bases at V and 4 bases at J; junction bases unmatched: 5. The CDR3 DNA is TGTGCCAGCAGCCAACCGGACAGGTACGAGCAGTACTTC. It encodes CASSQPDRYEQYF. The complete variable domain, with remaining parts taken from reference TRBV11-1 and TRBJ2-7, reads EAEVAQSPRYKITEKSQAVAFWCDPISGHATLYWYRQILGQGPELLVQFQDESVVDDSQLPKDRFSAERLKGVDSTLKIQPAELGDSAMYLCASSQPDRYEQYFGPGTRLTVT.

The chain is built from TRBV19 and TRBJ1-5, with TRBD1 as a possible D gene (5 bases). The germline CDR1 and CDR2 sequences are LNHDA and SQIVND (reference sequence). CDR3 length: 13 residues. Trimming took off 6 bases at V and 6 bases at J, with 12 bases between the two ends. CDR3 amino acids: CASSDQRGQPQHF. As DNA, the CDR3 is TGTGCCAGTAGCGACCAAAGGGGTCAGCCCCAGCATTTT.

The V call is TRBV11-2, the J call TRBJ1-6; D gene unclear. The germline gives CDR1 SGHAT, CDR2 FQNNGV. The CDR3 contains 15 residues. The V gene lost 2 bases and the J gene lost 6 bases, with 11 bases spanning the gap. CDR3 sequence reads: CASSLRGQLNSPLHF. The DNA of the CDR3 is TGTGCCAGCAGCTTACGTGGGCAGCTTAATTCACCCCTCCACTTT. The full variable domain, completed using reference TRBV11-2 and TRBJ1-6, is EAGVAQSPRYKIIEKRQSVAFWCNPISGHATLYWYQQILGQGPKLLIQFQNNGVVDDSQLPKDRFSAERLKGVDSTLKIQPAKLEDSAVYLCASSLRGQLNSPLHFGNGTRLTVT.

This clonotype was found many times. The CDR3 DNA reads TGCGCCAGCAGCAGGAACAGGGATAAGGCTGAAGCTTTCTTT. It yields the protein CASSRNRDKAEAFF. The chain couples TRBV5-1 to TRBJ1-1; D may be TRBD1 (6 bases). The CDR3 contains 14 residues. Trimming removed 4 bases from V and 6 bases from J, with 16 bases in between. CDR1 and CDR2 (germline): SGHRS, YFSETQ.

This clonotype appeared many times. CDR3 in DNA: TGTGCCAGCAGCTCAAGACGGGAACCCTACTATGGCTACACCTTC. This encodes CASSSRREPYYGYTF. The rearrangement uses TRBV13 and TRBJ1-2; D unresolved. Trimming pared 4 bases from V and 3 bases from J, leaving 15 bases between. The CDR3 contains 15 residues. Germline CDR1 reads PRHDT; CDR2 reads FYEKMQ (reference sequence).

This clonotype was observed at least ten times. The V call is TRBV29-1, the J call TRBJ2-7; D possibly corresponds to TRBD2 (5 bases). Trimming took 2 bases from V and 2 from J, leaving 7 bases between them. Germline lookup yields CDR1 SQVTM and CDR2 ANQGSEA. The CDR3 covers 12 residues. In DNA, the CDR3 is TGCAGCGTTGAAAGCGGCGCCTACGAGCAGTACTTC. Translated: CSVESGAYEQYF.

The chain has TRBV20-1 and TRBJ2-5; D might be TRBD2 (6 bases). This CDR3 is built from 13 residues. V was shortened by 1 base and J by 3 bases, with 9 bases between the two germline ends. Looked up from germline, CDR1 is DFQATT and CDR2 is SNEGSKA (reference sequence). CDR3 sequence: CSARGRTKETQYF. CDR3 nucleotides: TGCAGTGCTAGAGGTCGGACTAAAGAGACCCAGTACTTC.

This chain joins TRBV5-1 and TRBJ1-2; possibly TRBD1 for D (5 bases). Trimming took off 6 bases at V and 1 base at J, with 16 bases between the two ends. The CDR3 consists of 15 residues. Germline-derived CDR1 and CDR2 are SGHRS and YFSETQ. CDR3 DNA sequence: TGCGCCAGCAAACCCCAGGGCGAACTTAACTATGGCTACACCTTC. Translating it yields CASKPQGELNYGYTF. Variable domain in full (rest from reference TRBV5-1 and TRBJ1-2): KAGVTQTPRYLIKTRGQQVTLSCSPISGHRSVSWYQQTPGQGLQFLFEYFSETQRNKGNFPGRFSGRQFSNSRSEMNVSTLELGDSALYLCASKPQGELNYGYTFGSGTRLTVV.

This clonotype was seen a few times. The chain combines TRBV4-1 with TRBJ2-3, with no clear D. CDR1 MGHRA and CDR2 YSYEKL come from the germline V gene. V dropped 0 bases and J dropped 0 bases, with 7 bases sitting between them. The CDR3 is made up of 15 amino acids. CDR3 in amino acids: CASSQDSVSTDTQYF. Here the CDR3 DNA reads TGCGCCAGCAGCCAAGACAGTGTAAGCACAGATACGCAGTATTTT.

J is TRBJ1-4 and V is TRBV12-3 or TRBV12-4, with 7 bases aligning to TRBD1. Losses at the gene ends were 5 bases for V and 3 bases for J; bases not matched to a gene: 6. This CDR3 comprises 15 residues. The CDR3 region is CASSPHRGANEKLFF. The CDR3 DNA follows: TGTGCCAGCAGTCCGCACAGGGGAGCTAATGAAAAACTGTTTTTT.

Many counts were recorded for this clonotype. The chain carries TRBV20-1 and TRBJ1-1, with TRBD1 identical over 7 bases. Germline assignment: CDR1 DFQATT and CDR2 SNEGSKA (reference sequence). The CDR3 is 14 amino acids. V dropped 6 bases and J dropped 3; count of bases not matched to a gene: 10. The CDR3 bases are TGCAGTGCCCCAAGACAGGGAGCGGACACTGAAGCTTTCTTT. Protein: CSAPRQGADTEAFF.

This clonotype appeared a few times. The CDR3 sequence is CASSLGGTSLYEQYF. The CDR3 DNA is TGTGCCAGCAGCTTGGGGGGGACTAGCCTTTACGAGCAGTACTTC. This rearrangement joins TRBV5-4 to TRBJ2-7; 9 bases are shared with TRBD2. V lost 0 bases, J lost 4 bases, and 5 bases stayed unmatched. The CDR3 runs to 15 residues. Germline values: CDR1 SGHNT, CDR2 YYREEE (reference sequence).

This clonotype showed up many times. The chain uses TRBV4-3 and TRBJ2-6, with D maybe TRBD2 (5 bases). The CDR3 is 15 amino acids. Germline CDR1 reads LGHNA; CDR2 reads YSLEER. V was cut by 4 bases and J by 3 bases, with 10 bases left in between. In nucleotides, the CDR3 is TGCGCCAGCAGCCCCGGGAATAGTGGGGCCAACGTCCTGACTTTC. This sequence encodes CASSPGNSGANVLTF.

In its sample, this clonotype was seen a few times. Sequence at one end of the junction differs from germline and may be a read error. In DNA form, the CDR3 reads TGTGCCAGCACGCGGACGGGGAACGCCGGGGAGCTGTTTTTT. Translated, it gives CASTRTGNAGELFF. The chain links TRBV11-2 to TRBJ2-2; D may be TRBD2 (5 bases). This CDR3 is 14 amino acids long. The germline V gene has CDR1 SGHAT and CDR2 FQNNGV. The full variable domain, in which reference TRBV11-2 and TRBJ2-2 provide the parts outside the CDR3, is EAGVAQSPRYKIIEKRQSVAFWCNPISGHATLYWYQQILGQGPKLLIQFQNNGVVDDSQLPKDRFSAERLKGVDSTLKIQPAKLEDSAVYLCASTRTGNAGELFFGEGSRLTVL.

In this sample, this clonotype turned up a few times. The chain joins TRBV2 to TRBJ1-2, with D possibly being TRBD1 (5 bases). The V gene's germline CDR1 is SNHLY and CDR2 FYNNEI. This CDR3 is 14 amino acids long. V lost 7 bases to trimming and J lost 3 bases, with 15 bases between them. CDR3 region: CASTPGQGDYGYTF. The CDR3 DNA reads as TGTGCCAGCACCCCGGGGCAGGGCGACTATGGCTACACCTTC.

This clonotype appeared a few times. The rearrangement uses TRBV7-2 and TRBJ2-5, with TRBD1 identical over 8 bases. Germline loops: CDR1 SGHTA, CDR2 FQGNSA. The ends lost 5 bases at V and 2 bases at J; junction bases unmatched: 10. This CDR3 region has 16 residues. The CDR3 sequence is CASSPRRRGRQETQYF. The CDR3 nucleotides read TGTGCCAGCAGCCCACGGCGCAGGGGGCGTCAAGAGACCCAGTACTTC.

The CDR3 bases are TGTGCCAGCGGGGGACAGCCCAATCAGCCCCAGCATTTT. It codes for CASGGQPNQPQHF. The chain is built from TRBV7-9 and TRBJ1-5; 7 nucleotides align to TRBD1. The CDR3 contains 13 residues. In germline, CDR1 is SEHNR, CDR2 FQNEAQ (reference sequence). V dropped 8 bases and J dropped 3; count of bases not matched to a gene: 4.

The chain employs TRBV4-3 and TRBJ2-2; 7 bases are a match to TRBD2. Germline CDR1 LGHNA, CDR2 YSLEER. J was trimmed by 5 bases and V by 3 bases; bases with no gene match: 6. The CDR3 runs to 15 residues. The CDR3 reads CASSHGLAETGELFF. The DNA for the CDR3 is TGCGCCAGCAGCCATGGTCTAGCGGAGACCGGGGAGCTGTTTTTT.

The V gene is TRBV30, the J gene TRBJ1-3; D is ambiguous. The V end was cut by 5 bases, the J end by 2 bases, with 10 bases between. The CDR3 contains 13 residues. The germline CDR1 and CDR2 sequences are GTSNPN and SVGIG (reference sequence). CDR3 amino acids: CAWGVTPGNTIYF. DNA for the CDR3: TGTGCCTGGGGCGTAACCCCTGGAAACACCATATATTTT. Full variable domain (remainder filled in from reference TRBV30 and TRBJ1-3): SQTIHQWPATLVQPVGSPLSLECTVEGTSNPNLYWYRQAAGRGLQLLFYSVGIGQISSEVPQNLSASRPQDRQFILSSKKLLLSDSGFYLCAWGVTPGNTIYFGEGSWLTVV.

This clonotype was observed a few times. The chain links TRBV7-9 to TRBJ2-5; D perhaps matches TRBD2 (5 bases). Trimming cost V 5 bases and J 3 bases, with 10 bases left between them. Germline V gives CDR1 SEHNR, CDR2 FQNEAQ (reference sequence). The CDR3 is 13 residues long. CDR3 bases: TGTGCCAGCAGCCCCTGGGAGAAAGAGACCCAGTACTTC. Translating gives CASSPWEKETQYF.

The V gene is TRBV20-1, the J gene TRBJ1-1; D is unresolved. The CDR3 covers 15 residues. Germline lookup yields CDR1 DFQATT and CDR2 SNEGSKA (reference sequence). V shed 1 base and J shed 4 bases, with 16 bases lying between them. CDR3 nucleotides: TGCAGTGCTAGAGCACCGGACGGGCCGAGCACTGAAGCTTTCTTT. It codes for CSARAPDGPSTEAFF.